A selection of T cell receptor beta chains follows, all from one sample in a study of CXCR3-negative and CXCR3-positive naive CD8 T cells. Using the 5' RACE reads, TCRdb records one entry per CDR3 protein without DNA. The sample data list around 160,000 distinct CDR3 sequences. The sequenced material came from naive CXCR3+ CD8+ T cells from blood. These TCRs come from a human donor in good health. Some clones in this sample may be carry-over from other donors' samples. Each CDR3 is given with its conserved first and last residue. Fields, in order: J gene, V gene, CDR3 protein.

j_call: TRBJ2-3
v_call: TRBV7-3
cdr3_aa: CASSLNGGTDTQYF

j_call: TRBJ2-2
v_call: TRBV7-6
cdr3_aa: CASSSRKLVSRDGELFF

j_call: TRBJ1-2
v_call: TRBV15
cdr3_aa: CATSRVTGGAGYGYTF

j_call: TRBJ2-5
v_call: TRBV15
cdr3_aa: CATSRDHPSSGGGETQYF

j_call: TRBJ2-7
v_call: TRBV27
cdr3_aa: CASSPSTTTHEQYF

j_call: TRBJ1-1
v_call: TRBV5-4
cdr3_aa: CASSFRGAGTEAFF

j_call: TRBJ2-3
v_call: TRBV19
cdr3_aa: CASSGLAGALEDTQYF

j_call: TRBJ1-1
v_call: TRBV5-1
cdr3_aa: CASSLSTGTENTEAFF

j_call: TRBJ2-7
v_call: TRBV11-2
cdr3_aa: CASSPPGEQYF

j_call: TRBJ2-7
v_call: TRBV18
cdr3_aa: CASSRYETSGAYEQYF

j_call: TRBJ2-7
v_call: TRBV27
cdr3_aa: CASSPRGVEEQYF